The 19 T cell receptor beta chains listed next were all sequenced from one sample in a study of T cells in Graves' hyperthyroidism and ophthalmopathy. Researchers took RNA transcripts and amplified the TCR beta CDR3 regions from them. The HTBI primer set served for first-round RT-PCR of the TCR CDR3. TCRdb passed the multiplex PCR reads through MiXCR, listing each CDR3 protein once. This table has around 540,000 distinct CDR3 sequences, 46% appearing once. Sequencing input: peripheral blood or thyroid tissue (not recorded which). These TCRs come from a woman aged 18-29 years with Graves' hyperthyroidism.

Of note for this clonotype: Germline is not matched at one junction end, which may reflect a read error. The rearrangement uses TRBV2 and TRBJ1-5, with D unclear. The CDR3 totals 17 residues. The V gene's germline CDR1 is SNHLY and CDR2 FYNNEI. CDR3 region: CASSQDTTGWINQPQHF. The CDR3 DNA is TGCGCCAGCAGCCAAGATACGACGGGGTGGATCAATCAGCCCCAGCATTTT.

For the CDR3, the DNA is TGCAGCGTAACAGGGAGCCCCGACTACTATGGCTACACCTTC. Its protein is CSVTGSPDYYGYTF. The rearrangement links TRBV29-1 to TRBJ1-2, with a weak D call TRBD1 (6 bases). The CDR3 totals 14 residues. Looked up from germline, CDR1 is SQVTM and CDR2 is ANQGSEA. Deletions cut 6 bases from V and 3 bases from J, with 17 bases between.

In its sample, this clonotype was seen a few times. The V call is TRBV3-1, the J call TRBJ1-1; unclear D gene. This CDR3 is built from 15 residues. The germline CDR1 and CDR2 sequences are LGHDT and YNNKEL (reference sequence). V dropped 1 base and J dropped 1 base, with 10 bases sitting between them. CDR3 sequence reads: CASSQAASSNTEAFF. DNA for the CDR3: TGTGCCAGCAGCCAAGCCGCCAGCTCGAACACTGAAGCTTTCTTT.

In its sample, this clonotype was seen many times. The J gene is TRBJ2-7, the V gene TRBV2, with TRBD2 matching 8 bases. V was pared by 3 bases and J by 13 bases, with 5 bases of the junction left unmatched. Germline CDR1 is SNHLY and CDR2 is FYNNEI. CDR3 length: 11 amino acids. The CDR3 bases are TGTGCCAGCAGTGAGGAGACTAGCGTTTACTTC. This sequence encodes CASSEETSVYF.

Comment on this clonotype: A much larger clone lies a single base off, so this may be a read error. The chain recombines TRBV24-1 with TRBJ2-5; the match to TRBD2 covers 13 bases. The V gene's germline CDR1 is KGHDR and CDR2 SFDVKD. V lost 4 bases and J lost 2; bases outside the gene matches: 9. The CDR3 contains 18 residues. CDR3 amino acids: CATSDSETSGRWQETQYF. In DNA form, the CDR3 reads TGTGCCACCAGTGACTCTGAGACTAGCGGGAGGTGGCAAGAGACCCAGTACTTC.

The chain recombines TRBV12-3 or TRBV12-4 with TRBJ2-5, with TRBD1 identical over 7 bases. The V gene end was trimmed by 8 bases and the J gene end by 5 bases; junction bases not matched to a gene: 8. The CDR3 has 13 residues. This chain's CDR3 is CASSGQDGETQYF. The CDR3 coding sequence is TGTGCCAGCTCTGGACAGGATGGGGAGACCCAGTACTTC.

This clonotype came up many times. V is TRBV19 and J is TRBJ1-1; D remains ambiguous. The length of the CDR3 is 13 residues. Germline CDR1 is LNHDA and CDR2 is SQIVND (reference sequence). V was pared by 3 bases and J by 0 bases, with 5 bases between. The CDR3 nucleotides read TGTGCCAGTAGTATGGGCATGAACACTGAAGCTTTCTTT. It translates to CASSMGMNTEAFF.

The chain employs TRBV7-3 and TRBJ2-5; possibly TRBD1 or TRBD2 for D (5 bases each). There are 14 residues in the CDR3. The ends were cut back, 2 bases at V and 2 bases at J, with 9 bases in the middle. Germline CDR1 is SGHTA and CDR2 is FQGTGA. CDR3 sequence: CASSLGGKQETQYF. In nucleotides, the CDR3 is TGTGCCAGCAGCTTAGGGGGAAAGCAAGAGACCCAGTACTTC.

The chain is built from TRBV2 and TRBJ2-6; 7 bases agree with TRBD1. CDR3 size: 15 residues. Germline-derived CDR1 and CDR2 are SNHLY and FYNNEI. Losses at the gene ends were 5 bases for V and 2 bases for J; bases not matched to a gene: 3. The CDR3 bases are TGTGCCAGCAGTTCACAGGGGCCTGGGGCCAACGTCCTGACTTTC. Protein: CASSSQGPGANVLTF.

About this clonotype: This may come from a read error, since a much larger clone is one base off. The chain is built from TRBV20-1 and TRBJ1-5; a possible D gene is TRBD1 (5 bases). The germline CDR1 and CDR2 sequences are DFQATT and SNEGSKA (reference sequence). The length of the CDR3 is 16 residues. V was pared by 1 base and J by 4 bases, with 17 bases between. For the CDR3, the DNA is TGCAGTGCTAGAGGAGGGACCCAGTTTGGTAATCAGCCCCAGCATTTT. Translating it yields CSARGGTQFGNQPQHF.

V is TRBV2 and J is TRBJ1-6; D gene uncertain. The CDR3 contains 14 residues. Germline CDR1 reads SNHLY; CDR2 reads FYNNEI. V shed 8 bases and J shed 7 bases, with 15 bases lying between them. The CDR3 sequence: CASGPPPTNSPLHF. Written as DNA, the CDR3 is TGTGCCAGCGGTCCCCCCCCGACCAATTCACCCCTCCACTTT.

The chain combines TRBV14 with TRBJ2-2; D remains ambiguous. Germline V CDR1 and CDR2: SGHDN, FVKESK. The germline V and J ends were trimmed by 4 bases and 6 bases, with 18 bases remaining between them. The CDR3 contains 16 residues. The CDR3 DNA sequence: TGTGCCAGCAGCCCTGTCCTCAGTGACCTTGCCGGGGAGCTGTTTTTT. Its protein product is CASSPVLSDLAGELFF.

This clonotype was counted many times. The chain's CDR3 is CATSRDVPSVETQYF. CDR3 in DNA: TGTGCCACCAGCAGAGACGTACCCTCGGTGGAGACCCAGTACTTC. The J gene is TRBJ2-5, the V gene TRBV15; no firm D call. The germline V and J ends were trimmed by 0 bases and 5 bases, with 13 bases remaining between them. Germline CDR1 is LNHNV and CDR2 is YYDKDF (reference sequence). The CDR3 extends over 15 amino acids.

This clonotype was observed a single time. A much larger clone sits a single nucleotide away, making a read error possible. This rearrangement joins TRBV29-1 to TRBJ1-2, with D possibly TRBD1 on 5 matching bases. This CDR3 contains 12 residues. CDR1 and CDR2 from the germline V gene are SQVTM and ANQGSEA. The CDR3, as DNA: TGCGCCAGCAGTGAGCCAGGGAATGGCTACACCTTC. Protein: CASSEPGNGYTF. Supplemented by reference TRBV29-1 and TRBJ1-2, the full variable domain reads SAVISQKPSRDICQRGTSLTIQCQVDSQVTMMFWYRQQPGQSLTLIATANQGSEATYESGFVIDKFPISRPNLTFSTLTVSNMSPEDSSIYLCASSEPGNGYTFGSGTRLTVV.

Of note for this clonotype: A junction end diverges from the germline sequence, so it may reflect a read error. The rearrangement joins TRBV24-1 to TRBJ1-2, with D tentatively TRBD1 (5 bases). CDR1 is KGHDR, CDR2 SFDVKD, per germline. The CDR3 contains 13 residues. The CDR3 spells CATSGAGMNGCTF. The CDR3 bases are TGTGCCACCAGTGGGGCAGGGATGAACGGCTGCACCTTC.

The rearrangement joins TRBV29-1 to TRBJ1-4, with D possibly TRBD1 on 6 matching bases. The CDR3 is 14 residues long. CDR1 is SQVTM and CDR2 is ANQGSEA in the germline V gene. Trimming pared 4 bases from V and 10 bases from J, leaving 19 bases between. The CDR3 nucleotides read TGCAGCGTTGCTCCACGGGGGCTAAGGGGAAAACTGTTTTTT. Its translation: CSVAPRGLRGKLFF. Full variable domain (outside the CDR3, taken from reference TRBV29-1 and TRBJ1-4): SAVISQKPSRDICQRGTSLTIQCQVDSQVTMMFWYRQQPGQSLTLIATANQGSEATYESGFVIDKFPISRPNLTFSTLTVSNMSPEDSSIYLCSVAPRGLRGKLFFGSGTQLSVL.

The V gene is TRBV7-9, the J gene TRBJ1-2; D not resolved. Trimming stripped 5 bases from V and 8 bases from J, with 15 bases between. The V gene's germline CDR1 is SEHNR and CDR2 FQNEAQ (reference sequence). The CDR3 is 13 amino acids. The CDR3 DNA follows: TGTGCCAGCAGCCAAGAGGGCGAGGGCGGCTACACCTTC. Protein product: CASSQEGEGGYTF. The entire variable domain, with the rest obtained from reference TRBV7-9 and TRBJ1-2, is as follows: DTGVSQNPRHKITKRGQNVTFRCDPISEHNRLYWYRQTLGQGPEFLTYFQNEAQLEKSRLLSDRFSAERPKGSFSTLEIQRTEQGDSAMYLCASSQEGEGGYTFGSGTRLTVV.

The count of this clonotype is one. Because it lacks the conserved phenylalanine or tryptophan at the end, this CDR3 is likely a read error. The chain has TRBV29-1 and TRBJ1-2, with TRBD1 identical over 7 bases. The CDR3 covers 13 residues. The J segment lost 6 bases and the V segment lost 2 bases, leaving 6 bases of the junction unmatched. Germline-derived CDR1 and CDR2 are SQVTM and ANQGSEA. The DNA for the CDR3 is TGCAGCGTTGAACCACAGGGGACGGATGGCTACACCCTC. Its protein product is CSVEPQGTDGYTL.

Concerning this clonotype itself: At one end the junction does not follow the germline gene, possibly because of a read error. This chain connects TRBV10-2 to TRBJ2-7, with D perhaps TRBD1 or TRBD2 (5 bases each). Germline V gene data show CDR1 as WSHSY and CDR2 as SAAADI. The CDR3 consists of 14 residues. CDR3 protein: CASSGWGTSYGQYF. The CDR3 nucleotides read TGCGCCAGCAGTGGATGGGGGACCTCCTACGGGCAGTACTTC.